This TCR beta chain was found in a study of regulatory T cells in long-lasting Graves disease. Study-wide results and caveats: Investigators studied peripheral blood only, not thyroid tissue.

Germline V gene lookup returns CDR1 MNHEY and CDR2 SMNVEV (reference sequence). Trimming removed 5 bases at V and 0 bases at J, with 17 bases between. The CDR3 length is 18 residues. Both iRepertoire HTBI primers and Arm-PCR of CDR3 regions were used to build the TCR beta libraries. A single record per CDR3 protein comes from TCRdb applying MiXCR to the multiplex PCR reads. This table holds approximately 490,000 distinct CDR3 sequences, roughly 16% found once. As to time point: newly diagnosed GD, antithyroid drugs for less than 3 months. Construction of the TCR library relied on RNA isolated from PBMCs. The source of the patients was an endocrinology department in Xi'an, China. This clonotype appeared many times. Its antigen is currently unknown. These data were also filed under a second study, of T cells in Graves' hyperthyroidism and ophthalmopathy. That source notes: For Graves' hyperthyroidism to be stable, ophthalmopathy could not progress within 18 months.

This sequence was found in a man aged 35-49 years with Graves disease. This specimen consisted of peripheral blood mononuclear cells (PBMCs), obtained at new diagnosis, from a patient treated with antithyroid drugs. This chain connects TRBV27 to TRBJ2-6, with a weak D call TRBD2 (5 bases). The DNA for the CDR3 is TGTGCCAGCAGTGGGGTGGAAGGCGGACTCTCTGGGGCCAACGTCCTGACTTTC. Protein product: CASSGVEGGLSGANVLTF. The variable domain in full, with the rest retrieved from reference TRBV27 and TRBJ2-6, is EAQVTQNPRYLITVTGKKLTVTCSQNMNHEYMSWYRQDPGLGLRQIYYSMNVEVTDKGDVPEGYKVSRKEKRNFPLILESPSPNQTSLYFCASSGVEGGLSGANVLTFGAGSRLTVL.